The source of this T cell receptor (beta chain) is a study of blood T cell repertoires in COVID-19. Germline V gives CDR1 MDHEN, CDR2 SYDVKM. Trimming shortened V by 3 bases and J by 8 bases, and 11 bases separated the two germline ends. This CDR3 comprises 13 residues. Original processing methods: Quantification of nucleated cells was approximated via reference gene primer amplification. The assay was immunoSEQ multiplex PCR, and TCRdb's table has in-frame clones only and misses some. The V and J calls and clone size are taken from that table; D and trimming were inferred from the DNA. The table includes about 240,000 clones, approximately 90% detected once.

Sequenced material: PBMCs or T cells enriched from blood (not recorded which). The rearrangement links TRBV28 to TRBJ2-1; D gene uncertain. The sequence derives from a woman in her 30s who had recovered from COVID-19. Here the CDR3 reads CASSLWYRDEQFF. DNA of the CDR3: TGTGCCAGCAGTTTGTGGTATCGAGATGAGCAGTTCTTC.